These 32 T cell receptor beta chains came from one sample sequenced in a study of blood T cell repertoires in COVID-19. TCRdb keeps only in-frame clones here, not all; method: immunoSEQ multiplex PCR. The repertoire consists of around 100,000 clones, with 86% occurring once and the leading ten covering roughly 1.7%. What was sequenced was peripheral blood. The receptors were sampled from a man at least 80 years old with acute or convalescent COVID-19.

V gene TRBV29-1 combines with J gene TRBJ1-1; 7 bases fit TRBD1. The CDR3 spans 13 residues. Unmatched junction bases numbered 9, after V lost 7 bases and J lost 4 bases. Germline V lookup: CDR1 SQVTM, CDR2 ANQGSEA. The CDR3 sequence is CSATEGAPTEAFF. CDR3 sequence (DNA): TGCAGCGCGACTGAGGGGGCGCCCACTGAAGCTTTCTTT.

This chain uses TRBV6-6 with TRBJ1-2; 12 bases agree with TRBD1. The V and J ends lost 5 bases and 7 bases, in that order; junction bases with no gene match: 8. The CDR3 has 15 amino acids. Germline values: CDR1 MNHNY, CDR2 SVGAGI (reference sequence). The CDR3 region is CASSPSGTGGFGYTF. The CDR3 nucleotides are TGTGCCAGCAGTCCCAGCGGGACAGGGGGCTTTGGCTACACCTTC.

This chain links TRBV3-1 (or the pseudogene TRBV3-2) with TRBJ2-2; possibly TRBD2 for D (5 bases). Trimming took off 4 bases at V and 9 bases at J, with 15 bases between the two ends. The CDR3 consists of 14 residues. Per the germline V gene, CDR1 is LGHDT and CDR2 is YNNKEL (reference sequence). In DNA form, the CDR3 reads TGTGCCAGCAGCCCAAGCGGCTTGAAGAGGGAGCTGTTTTTT. Translating gives CASSPSGLKRELFF.

The gene calls are TRBV19 and TRBJ1-5, with 8 bases identical to TRBD1. Unmatched junction bases numbered 7, after V lost 5 bases and J lost 7 bases. In germline, CDR1 is LNHDA, CDR2 SQIVND (reference sequence). The CDR3 totals 14 residues. The CDR3: CASSPRTGNQPQHF. CDR3 in DNA: TGTGCCAGTAGTCCCCGGACAGGGAACCAGCCCCAGCATTTT.

This clone was counted a single time. The V call is TRBV7-2, the J call TRBJ2-2, with D tentatively TRBD1 (7 bases). This CDR3 is built from 14 residues. V was trimmed by 4 bases and J by 6 bases, leaving 12 bases between them. CDR1 SGHTA and CDR2 FQGNSA come from the germline V gene. CDR3 sequence: CASSSRGEAGELFF. In DNA form, the CDR3 reads TGTGCCAGCAGCTCCAGGGGGGAGGCCGGGGAGCTGTTTTTT. The full variable domain, its missing parts supplied by reference TRBV7-2 and TRBJ2-2, is GAGVSQSPSNKVTEKGKDVELRCDPISGHTALYWYRQSLGQGLEFLIYFQGNSAPDKSGLPSDRFSAERTGGSVSTLTIQRTQQEDSAVYLCASSSRGEAGELFFGEGSRLTVL.

The V and J genes are TRBV28 and TRBJ1-2; D is unclear. Germline V gene data show CDR1 as MDHEN and CDR2 as SYDVKM. The CDR3 is 15 residues long. The V end lost 6 bases, the J end lost 5 bases, and 19 bases lay between the germline ends. The CDR3 here is CASRLEGGGGYGYTF. CDR3 nucleotide sequence: TGTGCCAGCAGGCTAGAGGGAGGTGGTGGGTATGGCTACACCTTC.

The chain employs TRBV7-2 and TRBJ2-5; TRBD2 is a possible D gene (7 bases). V shed 2 bases and J shed 5 bases, with 21 bases lying between them. Germline V gene sequence: CDR1 SGHTA, CDR2 FQGNSA. There are 17 residues in the CDR3. The CDR3, as DNA: TGTGCCAGCAGCTTAAGTGGGGGGGGCGGGAAGTTGGAGACCCAGTACTTC. As protein: CASSLSGGGGKLETQYF.

This chain connects TRBV4-1 to TRBJ2-3, with TRBD2 matching over 8 bases. Germline V gene data show CDR1 as MGHRA and CDR2 as YSYEKL. V dropped 0 bases and J dropped 4; count of bases not matched to a gene: 3. This CDR3 region has 15 residues. This CDR3 reads CASSQELGLADTQYF. In DNA, the CDR3 is TGCGCCAGCAGCCAAGAATTGGGACTAGCAGATACGCAGTATTTT.

This clone occurred once. V gene TRBV19 combines with J gene TRBJ2-2, with D possibly TRBD1 on 5 matching bases. Germline V gene lookup returns CDR1 LNHDA and CDR2 SQIVND (reference sequence). The CDR3 is 14 residues long. Deletions cut 6 bases from V and 1 base from J, with 9 bases between. This chain's CDR3 is CASSETENTGELFF. The CDR3 DNA follows: TGTGCCAGTAGCGAGACAGAGAACACCGGGGAGCTGTTTTTT. Supplemented by reference TRBV19 and TRBJ2-2, the full variable domain reads DGGITQSPKYLFRKEGQNVTLSCEQNLNHDAMYWYRQDPGQGLRLIYYSQIVNDFQKGDIAEGYSVSREKKESFPLTVTSAQKNPTAFYLCASSETENTGELFFGEGSRLTVL.

The chain combines TRBV7-3 with TRBJ2-1, with 9 bases lining up with TRBD2. V shed 5 bases, J shed 6 bases, and the junction held 5 bases outside the gene matches. This CDR3 has 14 amino acids. Germline V CDR1 and CDR2: SGHTA, FQGTGA. The CDR3 bases are TGTGCCAGCAGCCTTAGCGGGAGTGCCAATGAGCAGTTCTTC. This codes for CASSLSGSANEQFF.

This chain connects TRBV15 to TRBJ2-3; 8 bases fit TRBD2. The CDR3 covers 16 residues. Per germline, CDR1 LNHNV and CDR2 YYDKDF (reference sequence). Trimming took 5 bases from V and 0 from J; bases not matched to a gene: 7. CDR3 amino acids: CATSRILAASTDTQYF. CDR3 nucleotides: TGTGCCACCAGCCGGATACTAGCGGCTAGCACAGATACGCAGTATTTT.

The chain carries TRBV9 and TRBJ2-2; possible D gene TRBD1, 5 bases. This CDR3 contains 15 residues. V was cut by 0 bases and J by 0 bases, with 6 bases left in between. Germline V gene lookup returns CDR1 SGDLS and CDR2 YYNGEE. The CDR3 loop reads CASSVGQSNTGELFF. The DNA for the CDR3 is TGTGCCAGCAGCGTAGGACAGTCGAACACCGGGGAGCTGTTTTTT.

This clone was observed a single time. The chain employs TRBV10-3 and TRBJ1-6, with D uncertain. V was clipped by 2 bases and J by 3 bases, with 5 bases between them. Germline CDR1 ENHRY, CDR2 SYGVKD. The CDR3 contains 14 residues. The CDR3 coding sequence is TGTGCCATCAGTGAGGGGCTCTATAATTCACCCCTCCACTTT. This codes for CAISEGLYNSPLHF.

The CDR3 is CASSNQGDRVFPQHF. DNA for the CDR3: TGTGCCAGCAGCAACCAGGGGGACAGGGTTTTCCCCCAGCATTTT. The J gene is TRBJ1-5, the V gene TRBV28; TRBD1 matches at 9 bases. Trimming cost V 6 bases and J 10 bases; bases outside gene matches: 13. Germline V gene sequence: CDR1 MDHEN, CDR2 SYDVKM. This CDR3 region has 15 residues.

J is TRBJ1-4 and V is TRBV2, with no clear D. Trimming shortened V by 10 bases and J by 0 bases, and 9 bases separated the two germline ends. This CDR3 has 13 residues. CDR1 is SNHLY and CDR2 is FYNNEI in the germline V gene. This chain's CDR3 is CATTGSTNEKLFF. Here the CDR3 DNA reads TGTGCCACCACCGGGTCAACTAATGAAAAACTGTTTTTT.

This clone was seen a few times. This chain joins TRBV4-3 and TRBJ2-1, with a possible D match to TRBD2 (5 bases). The CDR3 has 16 residues. V lost 0 bases and J 0 bases, leaving 9 bases between the germline ends. CDR1 LGHNA and CDR2 YSLEER come from the germline V gene. CDR3: CASSQDRAGSYNEQFF. CDR3 coding DNA: TGCGCCAGCAGCCAAGATCGGGCGGGCTCCTACAATGAGCAGTTCTTC.

The J gene is TRBJ1-5, the V gene TRBV28, with D hard to call. Germline CDR1 and CDR2: MDHEN and SYDVKM. V lost 5 bases to trimming and J lost 9 bases, with 17 bases between them. The CDR3 is 14 residues long. The CDR3 region is CASSIRLEGAPQHF. CDR3 in DNA: TGTGCCAGCAGTATTCGACTGGAAGGTGCGCCCCAGCATTTT.

This clone appeared a few times. The rearrangement joins TRBV9 to TRBJ1-5, with a possible D match to TRBD1 (5 bases). V dropped 0 bases and J dropped 0 bases, with 7 bases sitting between them. The length of the CDR3 is 15 residues. Germline V gene lookup returns CDR1 SGDLS and CDR2 YYNGEE. The CDR3 sequence: CASSVGRDSNQPQHF. The CDR3 DNA reads TGTGCCAGCAGCGTAGGCAGGGATAGCAATCAGCCCCAGCATTTT.

The chain couples TRBV4-3 to TRBJ2-7; TRBD2 aligns across 8 bases. CDR3 length: 18 amino acids. The V segment lost 1 base and the J segment 0 bases; nucleotides outside the gene matches: 11. Germline lookup yields CDR1 LGHNA and CDR2 YSLEER. CDR3 sequence reads: CASSQAAPIAGYSYEQYF. The CDR3 DNA is TGCGCCAGCAGCCAAGCCGCCCCGATAGCGGGATACTCCTACGAGCAGTACTTC.

The chain combines TRBV30 with TRBJ2-7, with TRBD1 identical over 7 bases. The CDR3 sequence is 13 residues long. Germline-derived CDR1 and CDR2 are GTSNPN and SVGIG (reference sequence). V shed 2 bases, J shed 7 bases, and the junction held 8 bases outside the gene matches. This CDR3 reads CAWSYPGTEEQYF. As DNA, the CDR3 is TGTGCCTGGAGTTACCCCGGGACAGAGGAGCAGTACTTC.

The rearrangement joins TRBV7-8 to TRBJ2-5; D uncertain. Germline V CDR1 and CDR2: SGHVS, FQNEAQ. V was pared by 5 bases and J by 2 bases, with 12 bases between. The CDR3 sequence is 14 residues long. CDR3 in amino acids: CASSTRDTQETQYF. As DNA, the CDR3 is TGTGCCAGCAGCACTCGTGACACTCAAGAGACCCAGTACTTC.

The J gene is TRBJ2-7, the V gene TRBV7-6, with 10 bases fitting TRBD1. CDR1 and CDR2 (germline): SGHVS, FNYEAQ. CDR3 length equals 15 residues. The J segment lost 3 bases and the V segment lost 5 bases, leaving 7 bases of the junction unmatched. CDR3 coding DNA: TGTGCCAGCAGCGGTACGCGGGACAGGGGCTACGAGCAGTACTTC. Translation gives CASSGTRDRGYEQYF.

J is TRBJ2-7 and V is TRBV7-8, with 7 bases fitting TRBD1. V was clipped by 5 bases and J by 4 bases; unmatched bases: 11. The germline gives CDR1 SGHVS, CDR2 FQNEAQ. There are 15 residues in the CDR3. Written as DNA, the CDR3 is TGTGCCAGCAGCCTCCTGACAGGGTCGGGGTACGAGCAGTACTTC. This codes for CASSLLTGSGYEQYF.

V gene TRBV11-2 combines with J gene TRBJ1-2; D might be TRBD1 (6 bases). The V end was cut by 2 bases, the J end by 7 bases, with 17 bases between. CDR3 length: 15 amino acids. Germline loops: CDR1 SGHAT, CDR2 FQNNGV. The CDR3 nucleotides are TGTGCCAGCAGCTTATCCCACAGGGTAAATGTTGGCTACACCTTC. It codes for CASSLSHRVNVGYTF.

The CDR3 is CATRAGSAYGYTF. In nucleotides, the CDR3 is TGTGCCACCAGGGCTGGCAGCGCTTATGGCTACACCTTC. The V call is TRBV15, the J call TRBJ1-2, with D unresolved. From germline, CDR1 is LNHNV and CDR2 YYDKDF (reference sequence). This CDR3 is built from 13 residues. Trimming left V 6 bases short and J 5 bases short, with 13 bases between.

The genes are TRBV11-3 and TRBJ2-5, with a possible D match to TRBD2 (6 bases). This CDR3 has 18 amino acids. Trimming shortened V by 5 bases and J by 2 bases, and 24 bases separated the two germline ends. In germline, CDR1 is SGHNT, CDR2 YENEEA. CDR3 coding DNA: TGTGCCAGCAGCAACTTAAACAGGTGGCGGGAACGGCAAGAGACCCAGTACTTC. This translates into CASSNLNRWRERQETQYF.

V is TRBV12-3 or TRBV12-4 and J is TRBJ1-1; D remains unclear. V lost 6 bases and J lost 0, with 8 bases in between. The CDR3 loop spans 13 amino acids. CDR3 loop: CASSWRLNTEAFF. The CDR3 nucleotides are TGTGCCAGCAGCTGGAGGTTGAACACTGAAGCTTTCTTT.

The rearrangement joins TRBV21-1 to TRBJ2-1; the DNA was not compared with TRBD1, the D call given in the table. TRBV21-1 is noted as a pseudogene. This CDR3 has 17 residues. The CDR3 region is CASSKLGRGGWDNEQFF. Here the CDR3 DNA reads TGTGCCAGCAGCAAATTAGGGAGAGGGGGATGGGACAATGAGCAGTTCTTC.

The rearrangement uses TRBV6-1 and TRBJ2-3; D possibly corresponds to TRBD2 (6 bases). Germline CDR1 is MNHNS and CDR2 is SASEGT. V was shortened by 1 base and J by 4 bases, with 9 bases between the two germline ends. The CDR3 contains 14 residues. The CDR3 protein is CASSEGEVPDTQYF. CDR3 DNA sequence: TGTGCCAGCAGTGAAGGGGAGGTACCAGATACGCAGTATTTT.

This clone was seen a single time. The chain joins TRBV3-1 (or the pseudogene TRBV3-2) to TRBJ2-1; tentatively, D is TRBD2 (6 bases). The CDR3 runs 15 residues. Trimming left V 1 base short and J 5 bases short, with 12 bases between. Looked up from germline, CDR1 is LGHDT and CDR2 is YNNKEL (reference sequence). The CDR3 nucleotides read TGTGCCAGCAGCCAAGTCCGGGAGTGGGACAATGAGCAGTTCTTC. Residues: CASSQVREWDNEQFF.

By share of the sample, this clone is medium-sized. V and J are TRBV19 and TRBJ1-5; 10 bases are a match to TRBD1. This CDR3 is built from 14 residues. V lost 6 bases to trimming and J lost 5 bases; unmatched junction nucleotides: 4. The germline V gene has CDR1 LNHDA and CDR2 SQIVND (reference sequence). The CDR3 protein is CASRSTGGHQPQHF. The DNA of the CDR3 is TGTGCCAGTAGATCGACAGGGGGCCATCAGCCCCAGCATTTT.

The chain joins TRBV28 to TRBJ2-1; 9 bases line up with TRBD1. Germline CDR1 reads MDHEN; CDR2 reads SYDVKM. Germline trimming cut 6 bases from V and 4 bases from J; bases unmatched to any gene: 4. The CDR3 sequence is 14 residues long. Written as DNA, the CDR3 is TGTGCCAGCAGATCTGGGACAGGGTACAATGAGCAGTTCTTC. It yields the protein CASRSGTGYNEQFF.